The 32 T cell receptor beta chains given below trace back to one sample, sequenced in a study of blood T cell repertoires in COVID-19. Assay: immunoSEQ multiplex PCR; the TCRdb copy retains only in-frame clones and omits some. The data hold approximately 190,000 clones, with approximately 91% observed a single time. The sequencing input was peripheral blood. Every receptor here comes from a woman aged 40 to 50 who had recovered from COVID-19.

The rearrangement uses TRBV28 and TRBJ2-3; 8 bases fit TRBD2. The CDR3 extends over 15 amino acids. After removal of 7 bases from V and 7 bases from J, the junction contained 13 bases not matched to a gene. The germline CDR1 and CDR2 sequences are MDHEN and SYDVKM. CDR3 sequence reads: CASNPGGGSGNTQYF. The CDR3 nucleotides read TGTGCCAGCAATCCCGGGGGGGGTAGCGGGAATACGCAGTATTTT.

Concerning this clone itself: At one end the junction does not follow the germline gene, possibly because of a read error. As DNA, the CDR3 is TGTGCCAGCCTAGTCCCGGGACTAGCGCATATCTTC. Protein: CASLVPGLAHIF. J is TRBJ2-1 and V is TRBV28; TRBD2 matches 10 bases. This CDR3 spans 12 amino acids. Germline lookup yields CDR1 MDHEN and CDR2 SYDVKM. The variable domain in full, completed from reference TRBV28 and TRBJ2-1, reads DVKVTQSSRYLVKRTGEKVFLECVQDMDHENMFWYRQDPGLGLRLIYFSYDVKMKEKGDIPEGYSVSREKKERFSLILESASTNQTSMYLCASLVPGLAHIFGPGTRLTVL.

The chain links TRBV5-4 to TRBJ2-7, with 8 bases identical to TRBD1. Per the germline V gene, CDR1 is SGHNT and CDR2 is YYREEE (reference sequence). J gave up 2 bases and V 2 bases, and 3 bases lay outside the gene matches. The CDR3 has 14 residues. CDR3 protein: CASSFGQGPYEQYF. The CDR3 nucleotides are TGTGCCAGCAGCTTTGGACAGGGCCCCTACGAGCAGTACTTC.

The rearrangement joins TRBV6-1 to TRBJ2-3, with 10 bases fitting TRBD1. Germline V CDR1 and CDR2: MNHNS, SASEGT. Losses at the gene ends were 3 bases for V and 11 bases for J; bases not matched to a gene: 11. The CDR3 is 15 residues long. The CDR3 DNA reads TGTGCCAGCAGTGATACGGGACAGGGGATGGGACTGCAGTATTTT. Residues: CASSDTGQGMGLQYF.

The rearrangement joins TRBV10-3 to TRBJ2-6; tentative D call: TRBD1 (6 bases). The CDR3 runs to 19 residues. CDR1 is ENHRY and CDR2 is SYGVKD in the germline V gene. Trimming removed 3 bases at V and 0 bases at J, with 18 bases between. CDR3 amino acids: CAISDRGSLLRSGANVLTF. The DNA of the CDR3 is TGTGCCATCAGTGACAGGGGATCCCTTTTACGCTCTGGGGCCAACGTCCTGACTTTC.

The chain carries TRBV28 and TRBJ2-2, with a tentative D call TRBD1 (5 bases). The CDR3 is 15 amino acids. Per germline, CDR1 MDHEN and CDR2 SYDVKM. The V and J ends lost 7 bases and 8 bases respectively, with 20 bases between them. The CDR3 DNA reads TGTGCCAGCACTCTTCCTACAGGATCACCGGGGGAGCTGTTTTTT. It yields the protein CASTLPTGSPGELFF.

The CDR3: CASSQDLAGHTEAFF. CDR3 coding DNA: TGTGCCAGCAGCCAAGATTTGGCAGGGCACACTGAAGCTTTCTTT. This chain links TRBV4-2 with TRBJ1-1; TRBD1 is a possible D gene (5 bases). Per the germline V gene, CDR1 is LGHNA and CDR2 is YNFKEQ. Deletions cut 0 bases from V and 3 bases from J, with 11 bases between. The CDR3 is 15 amino acids.

Here the CDR3 reads CASSIGNTEAFF. CDR3 bases: TGTGCCAGCAGCATCGGGAACACTGAAGCTTTCTTT. This sequence joins TRBV6-2 or TRBV6-3 and TRBJ1-1; no firm D call. This CDR3 is 12 amino acids long. The V gene lost 6 bases and the J gene lost 1 base, with 6 bases spanning the gap. Germline CDR1 is MNHEY and CDR2 is SVGEGT.

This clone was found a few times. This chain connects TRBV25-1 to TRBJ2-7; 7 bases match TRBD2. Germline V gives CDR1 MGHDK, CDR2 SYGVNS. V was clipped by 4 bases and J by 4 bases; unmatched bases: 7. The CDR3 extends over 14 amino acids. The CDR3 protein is CASSGTSVSYEQYF. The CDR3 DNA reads TGTGCCAGCAGTGGCACTAGCGTTTCTTACGAGCAGTACTTC.

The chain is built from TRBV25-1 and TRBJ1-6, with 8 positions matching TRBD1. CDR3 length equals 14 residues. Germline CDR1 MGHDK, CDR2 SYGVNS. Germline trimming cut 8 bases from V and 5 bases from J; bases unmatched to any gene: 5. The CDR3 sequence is CASARTGNNSPLHF. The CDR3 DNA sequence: TGTGCCAGCGCCAGGACAGGGAATAATTCACCCCTCCACTTT.

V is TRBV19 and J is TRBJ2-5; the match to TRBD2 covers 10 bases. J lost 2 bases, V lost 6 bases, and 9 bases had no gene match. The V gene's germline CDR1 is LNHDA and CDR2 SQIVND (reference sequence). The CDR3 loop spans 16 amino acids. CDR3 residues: CASSLGLADSQETQYF. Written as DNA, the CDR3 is TGTGCCAGTAGCCTCGGACTAGCGGACTCTCAAGAGACCCAGTACTTC.

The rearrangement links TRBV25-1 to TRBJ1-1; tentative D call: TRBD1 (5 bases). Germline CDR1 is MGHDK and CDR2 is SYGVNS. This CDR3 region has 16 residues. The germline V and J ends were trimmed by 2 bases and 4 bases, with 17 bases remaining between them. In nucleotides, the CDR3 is TGTGCCAGCAGTGAAACAATATGGGCAGGGCTCACTGAAGCTTTCTTT. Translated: CASSETIWAGLTEAFF.

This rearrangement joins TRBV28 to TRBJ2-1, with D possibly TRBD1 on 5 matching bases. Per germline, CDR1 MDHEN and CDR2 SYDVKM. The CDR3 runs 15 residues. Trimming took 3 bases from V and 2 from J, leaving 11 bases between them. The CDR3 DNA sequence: TGTGCCAGCAGTTTTAGGGGTTTGACCTACAATGAGCAGTTCTTC. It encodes CASSFRGLTYNEQFF.

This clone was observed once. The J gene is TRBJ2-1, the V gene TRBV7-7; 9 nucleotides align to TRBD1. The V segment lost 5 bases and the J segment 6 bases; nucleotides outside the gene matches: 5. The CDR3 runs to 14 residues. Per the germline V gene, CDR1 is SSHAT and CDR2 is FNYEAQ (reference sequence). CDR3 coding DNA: TGTGCCAGCAGCCCCCGGACAGGGGTCAATGAGCAGTTCTTC. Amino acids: CASSPRTGVNEQFF.

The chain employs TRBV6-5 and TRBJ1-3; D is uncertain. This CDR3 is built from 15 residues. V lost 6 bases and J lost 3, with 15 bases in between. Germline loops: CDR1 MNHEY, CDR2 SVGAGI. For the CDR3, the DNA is TGTGCCAGCAGGAACCAGGAGGGTAGTGGAAACACCATATATTTT. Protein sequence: CASRNQEGSGNTIYF.

The CDR3 DNA reads as TGTGCCAGCAGCTCTCTACCGGGACTTGAAGACACCGGGGAGCTGTTTTTT. It specifies CASSSLPGLEDTGELFF. The chain is built from TRBV7-7 and TRBJ2-2; D possibly corresponds to TRBD2 (6 bases). V was trimmed by 4 bases and J by 3 bases, leaving 18 bases between them. The CDR3 sequence is 17 residues long. The germline V gene has CDR1 SSHAT and CDR2 FNYEAQ (reference sequence).

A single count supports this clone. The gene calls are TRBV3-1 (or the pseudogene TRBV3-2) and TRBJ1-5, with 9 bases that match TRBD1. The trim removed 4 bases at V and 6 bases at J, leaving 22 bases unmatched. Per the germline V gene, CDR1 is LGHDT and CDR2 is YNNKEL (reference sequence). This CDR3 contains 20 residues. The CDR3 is CASSPGTGNGPTRRAQPQHF. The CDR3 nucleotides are TGTGCCAGCAGCCCGGGGACAGGGAACGGGCCGACCAGACGTGCTCAGCCCCAGCATTTT.

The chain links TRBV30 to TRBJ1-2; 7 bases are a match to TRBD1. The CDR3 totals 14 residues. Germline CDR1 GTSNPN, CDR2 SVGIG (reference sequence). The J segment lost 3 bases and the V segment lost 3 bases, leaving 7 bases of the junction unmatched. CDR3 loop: CAWSHNRGHYGYTF. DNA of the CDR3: TGTGCCTGGAGCCATAACAGGGGTCACTATGGCTACACCTTC.

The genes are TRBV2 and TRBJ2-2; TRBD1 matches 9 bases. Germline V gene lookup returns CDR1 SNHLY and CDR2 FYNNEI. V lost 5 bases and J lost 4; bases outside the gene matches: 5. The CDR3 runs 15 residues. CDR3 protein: CASSKQGASTGELFF. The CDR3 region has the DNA TGTGCCAGCAGTAAACAGGGGGCGAGCACCGGGGAGCTGTTTTTT.

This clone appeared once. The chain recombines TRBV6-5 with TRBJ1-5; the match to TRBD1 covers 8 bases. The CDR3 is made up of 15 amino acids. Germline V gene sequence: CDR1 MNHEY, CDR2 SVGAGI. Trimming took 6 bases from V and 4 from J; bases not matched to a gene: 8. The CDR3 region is CASSGGTGENQPQHF. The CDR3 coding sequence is TGTGCCAGCAGCGGGGGGACAGGAGAGAATCAGCCCCAGCATTTT.

The CDR3, as DNA: TGTGCCAGCAGTACAGGGACCTACGAGCAGTACTTC. This translates into CASSTGTYEQYF. The genes are TRBV12-3 or TRBV12-4 and TRBJ2-7, with D tentatively TRBD1 (6 bases). This CDR3 is 12 amino acids long. V gave up 5 bases and J gave up 2 bases, with 7 bases separating them.

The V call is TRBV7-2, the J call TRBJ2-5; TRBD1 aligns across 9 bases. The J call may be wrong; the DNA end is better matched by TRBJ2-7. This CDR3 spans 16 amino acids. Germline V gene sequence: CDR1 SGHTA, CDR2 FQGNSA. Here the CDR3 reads CASSLTGGTDIYEQYF. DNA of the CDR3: TGTGCCAGCAGCTTAACAGGGGGCACCGACATCTACGAGCAGTACTTC.

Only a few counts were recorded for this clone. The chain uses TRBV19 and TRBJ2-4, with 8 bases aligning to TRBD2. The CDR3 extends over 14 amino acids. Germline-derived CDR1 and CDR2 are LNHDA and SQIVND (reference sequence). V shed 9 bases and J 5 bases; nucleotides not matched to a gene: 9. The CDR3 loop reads CASATGAGENIQYF. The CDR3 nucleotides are TGTGCCAGCGCCACTGGAGCGGGGGAAAACATTCAGTACTTC.

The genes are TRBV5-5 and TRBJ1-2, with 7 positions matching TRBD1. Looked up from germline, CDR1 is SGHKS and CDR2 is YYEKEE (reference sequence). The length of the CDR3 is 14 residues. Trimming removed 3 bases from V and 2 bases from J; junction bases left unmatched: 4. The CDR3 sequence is CASSSTGTNYGYTF. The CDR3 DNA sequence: TGTGCCAGCAGCTCGACAGGGACAAACTATGGCTACACCTTC.

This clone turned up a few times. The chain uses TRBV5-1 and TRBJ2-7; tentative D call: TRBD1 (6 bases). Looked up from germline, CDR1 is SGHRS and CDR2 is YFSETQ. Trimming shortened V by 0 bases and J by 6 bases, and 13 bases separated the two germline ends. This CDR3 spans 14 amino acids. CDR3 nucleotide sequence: TGCGCCAGCAGCTTGGCGGGCCAGGGGCCCGAGCAGTACTTC. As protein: CASSLAGQGPEQYF.

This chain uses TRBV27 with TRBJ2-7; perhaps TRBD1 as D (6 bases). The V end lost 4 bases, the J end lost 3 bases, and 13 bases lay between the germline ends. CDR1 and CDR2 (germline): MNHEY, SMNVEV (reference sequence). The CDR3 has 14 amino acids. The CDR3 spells CASSSITGFYEQYF. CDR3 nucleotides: TGTGCCAGCAGTTCTATTACAGGGTTCTACGAGCAGTACTTC.

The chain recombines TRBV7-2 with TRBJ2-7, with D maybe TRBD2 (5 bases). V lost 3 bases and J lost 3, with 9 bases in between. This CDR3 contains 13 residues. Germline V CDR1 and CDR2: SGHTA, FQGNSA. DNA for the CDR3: TGTGCCAGCAGCTTTATTGACTACTACGAGCAGTACTTC. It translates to CASSFIDYYEQYF. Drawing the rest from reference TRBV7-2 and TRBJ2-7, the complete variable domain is GAGVSQSPSNKVTEKGKDVELRCDPISGHTALYWYRQSLGQGLEFLIYFQGNSAPDKSGLPSDRFSAERTGGSVSTLTIQRTQQEDSAVYLCASSFIDYYEQYFGPGTRLTVT.

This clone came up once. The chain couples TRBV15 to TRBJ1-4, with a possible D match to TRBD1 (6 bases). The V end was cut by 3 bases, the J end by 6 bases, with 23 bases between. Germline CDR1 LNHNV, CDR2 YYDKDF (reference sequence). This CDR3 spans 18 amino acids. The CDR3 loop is CATSSEREQKGGDEKLFF. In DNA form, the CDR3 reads TGTGCCACCAGCAGCGAACGAGAACAGAAAGGGGGTGATGAAAAACTGTTTTTT.

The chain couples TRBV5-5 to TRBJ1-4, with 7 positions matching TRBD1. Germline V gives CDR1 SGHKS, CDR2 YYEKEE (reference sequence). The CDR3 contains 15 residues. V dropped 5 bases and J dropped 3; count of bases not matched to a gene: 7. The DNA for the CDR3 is TGTGCCAGCAGTGTCTCCGGACAGGCTAATGAAAAACTGTTTTTT. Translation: CASSVSGQANEKLFF.

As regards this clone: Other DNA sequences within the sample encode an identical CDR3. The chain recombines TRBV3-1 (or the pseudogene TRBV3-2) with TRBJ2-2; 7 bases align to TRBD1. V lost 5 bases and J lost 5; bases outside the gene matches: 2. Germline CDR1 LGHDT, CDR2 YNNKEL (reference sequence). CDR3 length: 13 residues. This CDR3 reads CASSSRGTGELFF. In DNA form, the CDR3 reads TGTGCCAGCAGCTCCAGGGGGACCGGGGAGCTGTTTTTT.

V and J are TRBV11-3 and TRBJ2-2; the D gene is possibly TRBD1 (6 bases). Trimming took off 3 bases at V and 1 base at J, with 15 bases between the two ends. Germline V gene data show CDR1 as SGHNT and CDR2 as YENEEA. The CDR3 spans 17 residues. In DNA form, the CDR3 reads TGTGCCAGCAGCTTTACGATTACAGGGCTGAACACCGGGGAGCTGTTTTTT. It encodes CASSFTITGLNTGELFF.

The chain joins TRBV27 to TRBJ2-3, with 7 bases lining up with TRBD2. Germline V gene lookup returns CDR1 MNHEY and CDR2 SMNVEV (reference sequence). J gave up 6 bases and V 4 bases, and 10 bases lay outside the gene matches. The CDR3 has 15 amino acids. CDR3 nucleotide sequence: TGTGCCAGCAGTTGGCGGGAGATAAGGAGGGATACGCAGTATTTT. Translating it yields CASSWREIRRDTQYF.